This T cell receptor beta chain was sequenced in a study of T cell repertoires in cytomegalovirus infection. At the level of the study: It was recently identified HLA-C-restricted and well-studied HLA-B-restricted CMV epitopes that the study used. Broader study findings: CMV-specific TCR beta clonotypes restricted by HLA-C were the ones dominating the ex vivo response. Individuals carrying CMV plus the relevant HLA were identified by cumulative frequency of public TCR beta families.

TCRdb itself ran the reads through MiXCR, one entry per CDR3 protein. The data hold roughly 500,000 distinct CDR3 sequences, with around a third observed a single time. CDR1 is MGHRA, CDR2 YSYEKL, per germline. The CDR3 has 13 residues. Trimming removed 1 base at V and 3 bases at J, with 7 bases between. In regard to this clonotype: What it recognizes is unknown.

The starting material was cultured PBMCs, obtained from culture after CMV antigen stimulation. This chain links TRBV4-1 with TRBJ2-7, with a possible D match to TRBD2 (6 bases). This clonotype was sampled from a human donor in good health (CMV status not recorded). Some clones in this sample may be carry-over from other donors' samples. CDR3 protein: CASSQGLGYEQYF. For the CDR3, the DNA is TGCGCCAGCAGCCAAGGACTAGGCTACGAGCAGTACTTC.